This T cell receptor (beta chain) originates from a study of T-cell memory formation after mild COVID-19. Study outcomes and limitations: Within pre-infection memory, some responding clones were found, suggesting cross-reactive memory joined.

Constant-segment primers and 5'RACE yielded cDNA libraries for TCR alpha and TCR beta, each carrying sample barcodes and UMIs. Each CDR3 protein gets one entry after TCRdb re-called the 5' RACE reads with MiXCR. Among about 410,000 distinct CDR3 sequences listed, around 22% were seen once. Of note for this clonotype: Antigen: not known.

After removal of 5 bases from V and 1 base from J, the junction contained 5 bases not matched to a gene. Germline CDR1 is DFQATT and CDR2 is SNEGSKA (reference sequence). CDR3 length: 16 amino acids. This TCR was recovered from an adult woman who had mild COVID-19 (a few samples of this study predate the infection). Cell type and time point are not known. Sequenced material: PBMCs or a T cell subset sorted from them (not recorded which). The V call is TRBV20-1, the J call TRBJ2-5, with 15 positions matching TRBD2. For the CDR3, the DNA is TGCAGTGCTCGGACTAGCGGGAGGGCAGGCCAAGAGACCCAGTACTTC. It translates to CSARTSGRAGQETQYF.